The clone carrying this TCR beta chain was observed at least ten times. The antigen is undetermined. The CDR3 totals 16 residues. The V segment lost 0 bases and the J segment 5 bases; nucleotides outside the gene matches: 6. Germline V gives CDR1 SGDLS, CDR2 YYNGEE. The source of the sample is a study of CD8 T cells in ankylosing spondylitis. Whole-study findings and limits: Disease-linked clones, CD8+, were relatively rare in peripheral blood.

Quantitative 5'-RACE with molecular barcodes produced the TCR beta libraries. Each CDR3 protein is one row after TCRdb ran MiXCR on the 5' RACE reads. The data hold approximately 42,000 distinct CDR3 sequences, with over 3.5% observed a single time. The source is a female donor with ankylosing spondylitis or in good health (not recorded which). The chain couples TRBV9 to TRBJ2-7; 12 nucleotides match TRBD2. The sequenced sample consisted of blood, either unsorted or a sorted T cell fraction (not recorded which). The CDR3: CASSVGASGGVDEQYF. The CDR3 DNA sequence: TGTGCCAGCAGCGTAGGAGCTAGCGGGGGGGTGGACGAGCAGTACTTC.